This T cell receptor (beta chain) was recovered during a study of T cells after yellow fever vaccination. Notes on the study in general: Peaking faster, on day 5 versus 15, the secondary response was nonetheless weaker.

This clonotype was counted many times. Its antigen is unidentified. One entry per CDR3 protein, called by TCRdb with MiXCR from the 5' RACE reads. The sample carries fewer than 90,000 distinct CDR3 sequences, roughly 7.4% recorded once. Germline-derived CDR1 and CDR2 are MNHEY and SVGAGI. Trimming left V 4 bases short and J 6 bases short, with 22 bases between. This CDR3 is built from 17 residues. V is TRBV6-5 and J is TRBJ2-4, with D perhaps being TRBD1 or TRBD2 (5 bases each). This clonotype originated in a man aged 18 to 30 who received the YFV17D yellow fever vaccine. Sample: CD8+ T cells sorted from PBMCs, taken 5 days after the first yellow fever vaccination. The CDR3 bases are TGTGCCAGCAGTTCCCACCCGGGGCCGGCCACCGGAAACATTCAGTACTTC. It is translated as CASSSHPGPATGNIQYF.